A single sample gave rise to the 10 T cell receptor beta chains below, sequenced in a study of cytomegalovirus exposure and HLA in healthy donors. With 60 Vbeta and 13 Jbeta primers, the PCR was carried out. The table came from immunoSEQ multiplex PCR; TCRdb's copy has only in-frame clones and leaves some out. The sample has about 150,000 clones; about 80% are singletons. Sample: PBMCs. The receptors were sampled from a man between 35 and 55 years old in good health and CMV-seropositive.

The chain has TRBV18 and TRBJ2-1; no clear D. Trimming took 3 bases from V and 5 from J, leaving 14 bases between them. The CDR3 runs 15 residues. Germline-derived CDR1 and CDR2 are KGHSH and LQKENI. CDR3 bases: TGTGCCAGCTCACCCGCCCTAGGATTTAACAATGAGCAGTTCTTC. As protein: CASSPALGFNNEQFF.

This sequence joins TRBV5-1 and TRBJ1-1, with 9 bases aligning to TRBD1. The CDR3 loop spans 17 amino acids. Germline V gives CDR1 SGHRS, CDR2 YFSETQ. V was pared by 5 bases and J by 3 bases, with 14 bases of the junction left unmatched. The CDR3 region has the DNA TGCGCCAGCAGACCACCTTCCTCTTGGGACAGGGACACTGAAGCTTTCTTT. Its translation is CASRPPSSWDRDTEAFF. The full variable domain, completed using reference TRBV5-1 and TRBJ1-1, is KAGVTQTPRYLIKTRGQQVTLSCSPISGHRSVSWYQQTPGQGLQFLFEYFSETQRNKGNFPGRFSGRQFSNSRSEMNVSTLELGDSALYLCASRPPSSWDRDTEAFFGQGTRLTVV.

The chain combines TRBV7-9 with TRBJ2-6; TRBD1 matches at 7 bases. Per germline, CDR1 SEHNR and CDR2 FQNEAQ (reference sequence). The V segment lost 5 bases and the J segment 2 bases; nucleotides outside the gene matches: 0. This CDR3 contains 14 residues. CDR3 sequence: CASSDRAGANVLTF. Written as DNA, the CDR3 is TGTGCCAGCAGCGACAGGGCTGGGGCCAACGTCCTGACTTTC.

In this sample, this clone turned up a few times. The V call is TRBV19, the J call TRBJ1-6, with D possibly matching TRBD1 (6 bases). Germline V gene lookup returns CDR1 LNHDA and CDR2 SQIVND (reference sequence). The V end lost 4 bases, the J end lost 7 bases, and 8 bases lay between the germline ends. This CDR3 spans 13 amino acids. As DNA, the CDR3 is TGTGCCAGTAGTACGGACAGAAATTCACCCCTCCACTTT. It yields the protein CASSTDRNSPLHF.

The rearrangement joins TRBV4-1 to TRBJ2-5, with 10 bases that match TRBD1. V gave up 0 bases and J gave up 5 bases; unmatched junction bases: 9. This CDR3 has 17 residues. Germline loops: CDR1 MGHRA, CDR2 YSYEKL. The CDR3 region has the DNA TGCGCCAGCAGCCAAGAGGACGGGGGACAGGGGTCTGAGACCCAGTACTTC. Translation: CASSQEDGGQGSETQYF.

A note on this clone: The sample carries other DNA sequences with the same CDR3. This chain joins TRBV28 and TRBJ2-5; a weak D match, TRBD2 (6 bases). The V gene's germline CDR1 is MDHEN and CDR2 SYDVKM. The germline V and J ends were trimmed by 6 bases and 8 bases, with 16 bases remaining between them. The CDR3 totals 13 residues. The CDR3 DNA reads TGTGCCAGCAGGGACGCGGGGCTTCTCACCCAGTACTTC. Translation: CASRDAGLLTQYF.

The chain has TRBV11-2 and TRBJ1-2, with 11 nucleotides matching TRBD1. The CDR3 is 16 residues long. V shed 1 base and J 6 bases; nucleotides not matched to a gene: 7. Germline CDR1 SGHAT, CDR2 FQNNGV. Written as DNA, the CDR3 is TGTGCCAGCAGCTTAGGAGGGACAGGGGGATTGGATGGCTACACCTTC. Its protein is CASSLGGTGGLDGYTF.

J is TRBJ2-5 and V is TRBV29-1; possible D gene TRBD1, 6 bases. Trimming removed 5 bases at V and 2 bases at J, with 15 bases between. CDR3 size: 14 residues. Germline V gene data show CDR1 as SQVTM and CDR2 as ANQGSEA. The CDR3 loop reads CSVLSGVVQETQYF. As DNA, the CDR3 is TGCAGCGTTCTCTCAGGGGTGGTTCAAGAGACCCAGTACTTC.

The CDR3 region has the DNA TGTGCCAGCATTAATAGCGGGGCCTCCTACGAGCAGTACTTC. The encoded protein is CASINSGASYEQYF. The chain couples TRBV6-6 to TRBJ2-7, with 8 bases fitting TRBD2. Germline CDR1 and CDR2: MNHNY and SVGAGI (reference sequence). The CDR3 consists of 14 residues. V lost 7 bases to trimming and J lost 0 bases; unmatched junction nucleotides: 5.

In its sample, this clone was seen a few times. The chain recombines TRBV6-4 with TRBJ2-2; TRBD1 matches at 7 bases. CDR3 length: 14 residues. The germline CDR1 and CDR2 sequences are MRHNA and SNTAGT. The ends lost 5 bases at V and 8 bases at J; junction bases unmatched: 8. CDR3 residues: CASSSQGDTGELFF. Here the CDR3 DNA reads TGTGCCAGCAGTTCTCAGGGGGATACGGGGGAGCTGTTTTTT.